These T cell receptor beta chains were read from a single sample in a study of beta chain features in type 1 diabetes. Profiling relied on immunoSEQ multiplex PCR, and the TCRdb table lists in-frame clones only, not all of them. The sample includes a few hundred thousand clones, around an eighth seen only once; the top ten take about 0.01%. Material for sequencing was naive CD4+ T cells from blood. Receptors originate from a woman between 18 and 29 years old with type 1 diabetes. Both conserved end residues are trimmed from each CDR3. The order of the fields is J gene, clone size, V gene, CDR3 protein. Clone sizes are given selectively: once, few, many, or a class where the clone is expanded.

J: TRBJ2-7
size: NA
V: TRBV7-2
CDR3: ASSLTYEQY

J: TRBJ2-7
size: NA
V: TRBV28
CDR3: ASSPPATYEQY

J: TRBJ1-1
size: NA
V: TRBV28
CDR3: ASSLSRTEAF

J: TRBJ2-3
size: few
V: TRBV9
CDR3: ASSVRSSGYTDTQY

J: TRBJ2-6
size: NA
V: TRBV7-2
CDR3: ASSTTGGGSGANVLT

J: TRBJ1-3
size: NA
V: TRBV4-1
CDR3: ASSPLYRSGNTIY

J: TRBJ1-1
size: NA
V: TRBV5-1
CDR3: ASRYTGNTEAF

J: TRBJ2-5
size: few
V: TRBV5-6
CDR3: ASSLLGREETQY

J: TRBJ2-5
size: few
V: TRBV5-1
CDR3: ASSLGDRDTETQY

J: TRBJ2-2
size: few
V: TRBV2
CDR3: ASSTRRTGELF

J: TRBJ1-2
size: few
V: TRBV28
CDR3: ASSRSRDRAGYT

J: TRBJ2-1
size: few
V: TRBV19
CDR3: ASRLAGNEQF

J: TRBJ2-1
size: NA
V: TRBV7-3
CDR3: ASSLNRGGYNEQF

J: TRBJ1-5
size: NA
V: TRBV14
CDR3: ASSRQGGQPQH

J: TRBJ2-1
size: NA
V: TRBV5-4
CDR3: ASSLGGSLYNEQF

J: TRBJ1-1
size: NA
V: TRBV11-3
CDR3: ASSLQGGPSISEAF

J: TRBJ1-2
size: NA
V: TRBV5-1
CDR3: ASSPGQGSYGYT

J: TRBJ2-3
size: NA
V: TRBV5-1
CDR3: ASSLGLAGESDTQY

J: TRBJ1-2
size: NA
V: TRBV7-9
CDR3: ASSSLSTGAHYGYT

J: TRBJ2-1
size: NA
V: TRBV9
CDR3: ASSGAGSSYNEQF

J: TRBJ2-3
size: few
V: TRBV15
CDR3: ATSSRQGGDTQY

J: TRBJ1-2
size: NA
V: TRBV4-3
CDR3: ASSPGTASSVYT